One and the same sample provided the 25 T cell receptor beta chains below, sequenced in a study of T cell responses to AZD1222 COVID-19 vaccine. Here immunoSEQ multiplex PCR was the method, and the copy in TCRdb shows in-frame clones only, minus some. The repertoire holds 90,000 to 130,000 clones, with about 92% as singletons. The sequencing here drew on peripheral blood, taken on day 0 of MenACWY control vaccination. These receptors were obtained from an adult in good health.

The J gene is TRBJ2-2, the V gene TRBV6-5, with D possibly being TRBD1 (5 bases). Germline V gene data show CDR1 as MNHEY and CDR2 as SVGAGI. There are 13 residues in the CDR3. Trimming removed 5 bases at V and 5 bases at J, with 9 bases between. The CDR3 DNA reads TGTGCCAGCAGTACAACAGGAACCGGGGAGCTGTTTTTT. Its translation: CASSTTGTGELFF.

This chain uses TRBV20-1 with TRBJ1-2; no definite D call. CDR1 and CDR2 (germline): DFQATT, SNEGSKA (reference sequence). The CDR3 runs 11 residues. V gave up 5 bases and J gave up 4 bases, with 8 bases separating them. The CDR3 protein is CSADGSYGYTF. The CDR3 DNA reads TGCAGTGCTGATGGGTCCTATGGCTACACCTTC.

V and J are TRBV10-3 and TRBJ1-2; tentatively, D is TRBD1 (5 bases). The CDR3 runs to 13 residues. CDR1 and CDR2 from the germline V gene are ENHRY and SYGVKD. V gave up 4 bases and J gave up 8 bases, with 14 bases separating them. CDR3 amino acids: CAISVQGVGGYTF. The CDR3 DNA reads TGTGCCATCAGTGTGCAGGGTGTGGGGGGCTACACCTTC.

The chain has TRBV2 and TRBJ1-5; 9 nucleotides match TRBD1. This CDR3 region has 14 residues. The germline V gene encodes CDR1 SNHLY and CDR2 FYNNEI. V was pared by 3 bases and J by 4 bases, with 1 base of the junction left unmatched. The CDR3 loop is CASSEGQGNQPQHF. CDR3 nucleotides: TGTGCCAGCAGTGAGGGACAGGGTAATCAGCCCCAGCATTTT.

The chain joins TRBV7-9 to TRBJ1-1; D gene ambiguous. The CDR3 is 13 amino acids. The germline V gene encodes CDR1 SEHNR and CDR2 FQNEAQ (reference sequence). The V end was cut by 1 base, the J end by 6 bases, with 9 bases between. The CDR3 loop reads CASSLEGFAEAFF. CDR3 nucleotide sequence: TGTGCCAGCAGCTTAGAAGGCTTCGCTGAAGCTTTCTTT.

The chain is built from TRBV19 and TRBJ2-2, with 7 bases that match TRBD1. V trimming: 6 bases; J trimming: 8 bases; junction bases outside the gene matches: 15. This CDR3 has 16 residues. Germline V gene data show CDR1 as LNHDA and CDR2 as SQIVND (reference sequence). The CDR3 region has the DNA TGTGCCAGTAGCACCGACGCAGGGACAGTGGTTGGGGAGCTGTTTTTT. Residues: CASSTDAGTVVGELFF.

The rearrangement joins TRBV9 to TRBJ1-1; a weak D match, TRBD1 (5 bases). Germline CDR1 reads SGDLS; CDR2 reads YYNGEE. V gave up 4 bases and J gave up 0 bases, with 13 bases separating them. The CDR3 runs to 15 residues. CDR3 bases: TGTGCCAGCAGCCCGCGACAGAAACTGAACACTGAAGCTTTCTTT. Amino acid sequence: CASSPRQKLNTEAFF.

This clone was picked up one time. This rearrangement joins TRBV6-1 to TRBJ2-3, with TRBD2 identical over 7 bases. V was clipped by 2 bases and J by 0 bases; unmatched bases: 5. Germline CDR1 reads MNHNS; CDR2 reads SASEGT. The CDR3 sequence is 16 residues long. The CDR3 sequence is CASSEWVSGSTDTQYF. CDR3 DNA sequence: TGTGCCAGCAGTGAATGGGTTAGCGGGAGCACAGATACGCAGTATTTT.

The rearrangement links TRBV6-5 to TRBJ2-1; either TRBD1 or TRBD2 may fit D (6 bases each). This CDR3 region has 14 residues. Per germline, CDR1 MNHEY and CDR2 SVGAGI. The germline V and J ends were trimmed by 8 bases and 4 bases, with 15 bases remaining between them. This CDR3 is CASAWRGEYNEQFF. The CDR3 DNA reads TGTGCCAGCGCTTGGAGGGGGGAATACAATGAGCAGTTCTTC.

The chain links TRBV7-9 to TRBJ2-7; maybe TRBD1 (5 bases). With 1 base removed from V and 2 bases from J, the gap between germline ends came to 6 bases. CDR1 and CDR2 (germline): SEHNR, FQNEAQ (reference sequence). The CDR3 is 13 residues long. This CDR3 reads CASSLEGPYEQYF. CDR3 bases: TGTGCCAGCAGCTTAGAGGGGCCCTACGAGCAGTACTTC.

CDR3 residues: CASSGPGTNTEAFF. CDR3 sequence (DNA): TGTGCCAGCAGTGGACCGGGTACGAACACTGAAGCTTTCTTT. The V call is TRBV6-2 or TRBV6-3, the J call TRBJ1-1, with no clear D. In germline, CDR1 is MNHEY, CDR2 SVGEGT. Trimming pared 5 bases from V and 1 base from J, leaving 11 bases between. The CDR3 covers 14 residues.

The rearrangement uses TRBV6-5 and TRBJ1-5, with D perhaps TRBD1 (5 bases). Germline-derived CDR1 and CDR2 are MNHEY and SVGAGI. The V end lost 6 bases, the J end lost 4 bases, and 10 bases lay between the germline ends. This CDR3 has 13 residues. DNA for the CDR3: TGTGCCAGCAGCGGCAGACAGAATCAGCCCCAGCATTTT. As protein: CASSGRQNQPQHF.

J is TRBJ1-5 and V is TRBV30, with D perhaps TRBD1 (5 bases). V shed 3 bases and J shed 4 bases, with 10 bases lying between them. CDR3 size: 13 residues. The germline V gene encodes CDR1 GTSNPN and CDR2 SVGIG (reference sequence). The CDR3 loop reads CAWSPGHNQPQHF. CDR3 bases: TGTGCCTGGAGCCCTGGACATAATCAGCCCCAGCATTTT.

The V and J genes are TRBV2 and TRBJ2-3; 9 bases match TRBD2. The V gene end was trimmed by 7 bases and the J gene end by 4 bases; junction bases not matched to a gene: 12. Germline CDR1 is SNHLY and CDR2 is FYNNEI. This CDR3 comprises 16 residues. CDR3 sequence reads: CASTGRRGGAADTQYF. CDR3 sequence (DNA): TGTGCCAGCACCGGACGGCGCGGGGGGGCCGCAGATACGCAGTATTTT.

The rearrangement joins TRBV5-1 to TRBJ1-1; a possible D gene is TRBD1 (5 bases). Germline assignment: CDR1 SGHRS and CDR2 YFSETQ. The CDR3 sequence is 13 residues long. Trimming took off 4 bases at V and 0 bases at J, with 7 bases between the two ends. CDR3 region: CASSAQVNTEAFF. The CDR3 DNA sequence: TGCGCCAGCAGCGCACAGGTGAACACTGAAGCTTTCTTT.

The chain couples TRBV5-1 to TRBJ1-1; D is uncertain. Germline CDR1 reads SGHRS; CDR2 reads YFSETQ. The CDR3 runs 16 residues. Trimming left V 0 bases short and J 1 base short, with 13 bases between. Here the CDR3 DNA reads TGCGCCAGCAGCTTGGGGGAGGGTAGAGCGAACACTGAAGCTTTCTTT. It encodes CASSLGEGRANTEAFF.

The chain employs TRBV6-5 and TRBJ1-2, with a weak D call TRBD1 (6 bases). CDR1 is MNHEY and CDR2 is SVGAGI in the germline V gene. V lost 7 bases and J lost 8, with 17 bases in between. The CDR3 spans 13 residues. The CDR3 is CASTQQGAFGYTF. CDR3 nucleotide sequence: TGTGCCAGCACCCAACAGGGCGCATTCGGCTACACCTTC.

The V call is TRBV29-1, the J call TRBJ1-4, with 7 nucleotides matching TRBD1. CDR1 and CDR2 (germline): SQVTM, ANQGSEA. Germline trimming cut 5 bases from V and 5 bases from J; bases unmatched to any gene: 5. The CDR3 runs 13 residues. The CDR3 spells CSVIPGGNEKLFF. The CDR3 DNA sequence: TGCAGCGTTATACCAGGGGGGAATGAAAAACTGTTTTTT.

The chain is built from TRBV19 and TRBJ2-1; 9 bases fit TRBD2. Germline lookup yields CDR1 LNHDA and CDR2 SQIVND (reference sequence). J lost 6 bases, V lost 3 bases, and 6 bases had no gene match. This CDR3 contains 15 residues. The CDR3 loop is CASSISAGGPNEQFF. CDR3 in DNA: TGTGCCAGTAGTATCTCGGCGGGGGGGCCCAATGAGCAGTTCTTC. The full variable domain, in which reference TRBV19 and TRBJ2-1 provide the parts outside the CDR3, is DGGITQSPKYLFRKEGQNVTLSCEQNLNHDAMYWYRQDPGQGLRLIYYSQIVNDFQKGDIAEGYSVSREKKESFPLTVTSAQKNPTAFYLCASSISAGGPNEQFFGPGTRLTVL.

This chain links TRBV10-3 with TRBJ1-2, with 12 bases fitting TRBD1. The CDR3 is made up of 16 amino acids. Germline assignment: CDR1 ENHRY and CDR2 SYGVKD. V lost 2 bases, J lost 5 bases, and 6 bases stayed unmatched. CDR3 protein: CAISEPGQGAQYGYTF. The DNA of the CDR3 is TGTGCCATCAGTGAGCCGGGACAGGGGGCGCAATATGGCTACACCTTC.

The chain joins TRBV6-5 to TRBJ1-6, with D tentatively TRBD1 (6 bases). The CDR3 runs 15 residues. V was trimmed by 7 bases and J by 6 bases, leaving 16 bases between them. Germline CDR1 and CDR2: MNHEY and SVGAGI. CDR3 sequence reads: CASTDSGTPNSPLHF. CDR3 DNA sequence: TGTGCCAGCACAGATTCCGGGACACCTAATTCACCCCTCCACTTT.

Only one count was recorded for this clone. V is TRBV7-9 and J is TRBJ2-3; 7 nucleotides align to TRBD2. V lost 5 bases and J lost 1; bases outside the gene matches: 9. Germline assignment: CDR1 SEHNR and CDR2 FQNEAQ (reference sequence). The CDR3 is 16 residues long. Here the CDR3 reads CASSPPGSGGTDTQYF. As DNA, the CDR3 is TGTGCCAGCAGCCCACCCGGCAGCGGGGGCACAGATACGCAGTATTTT.

The V and J genes are TRBV30 and TRBJ1-2; TRBD1 is a possible D gene (6 bases). CDR3 length: 10 residues. Germline CDR1 reads GTSNPN; CDR2 reads SVGIG (reference sequence). V dropped 4 bases and J dropped 8 bases, with 8 bases sitting between them. CDR3 coding DNA: TGTGCCTGGAAGGGGGGCGGCTACACCTTC. This codes for CAWKGGGYTF.

The chain recombines TRBV12-5 with TRBJ2-1; TRBD2 is a possible D gene (7 bases). Trimming took 5 bases from V and 4 from J, leaving 15 bases between them. The CDR3 length is 15 residues. The V gene's germline CDR1 is LGHNT and CDR2 FRNRAP. As DNA, the CDR3 is TGTGCTAGTGGTCCACCGCGGGGGCTATACAATGAGCAGTTCTTC. It encodes CASGPPRGLYNEQFF.

This clone was seen just once. This chain uses TRBV5-6 with TRBJ2-3, with 7 bases identical to TRBD1. Unmatched junction bases numbered 4, after V lost 3 bases and J lost 6 bases. Germline V CDR1 and CDR2: SGHDT, YYEEEE. The CDR3 runs 13 residues. This CDR3 is CASSSTGLDTQYF. DNA of the CDR3: TGTGCCAGCAGCTCGACAGGGTTGGATACGCAGTATTTT. Drawing the rest from reference TRBV5-6 and TRBJ2-3, the complete variable domain is DAGVTQSPTHLIKTRGQQVTLRCSPKSGHDTVSWYQQALGQGPQFIFQYYEEEERQRGNFPDRFSGHQFPNYSSELNVNALLLGDSALYLCASSSTGLDTQYFGPGTRLTVL.